The 20 T cell receptor beta chains given below trace back to one sample, sequenced in a study of beta chain features in type 1 diabetes. What was sequenced were expressed TCRB transcripts, since all of the isolated RNA had been reverse transcribed. Repertoires were generated with immunoSEQ multiplex PCR, while TCRdb's copy carries only in-frame clones and drops some. The data show 300,000 to 400,000 clones, about 11% seen once. The sequenced material came from naive CD4+ T cells from blood. The receptors stem from a woman aged 30 to 39 in good health.

CDR3 loop: CASSPSGGGAYGEQFF. Here the CDR3 DNA reads TGTGCCAGCTCACCTAGCGGCGGGGGGGCCTACGGTGAGCAGTTCTTC. This chain uses TRBV18 with TRBJ2-1, with 9 bases that match TRBD2. The CDR3 totals 16 residues. In germline, CDR1 is KGHSH, CDR2 LQKENI. V dropped 3 bases and J dropped 9; count of bases not matched to a gene: 12.

This clone came up a few times. The V and J genes are TRBV7-2 and TRBJ1-1; perhaps TRBD1 as D (6 bases). Germline values: CDR1 SGHTA, CDR2 FQGNSA. This CDR3 spans 12 amino acids. V was cut by 1 base and J by 7 bases, with 7 bases left in between. The CDR3 nucleotides read TGTGCCAGCAGCTTAGACAGGGTTGAAGCTTTCTTT. This codes for CASSLDRVEAFF. Based on the CDR3 plus reference TRBV7-2 and TRBJ1-1, the full variable domain is GAGVSQSPSNKVTEKGKDVELRCDPISGHTALYWYRQSLGQGLEFLIYFQGNSAPDKSGLPSDRFSAERTGGSVSTLTIQRTQQEDSAVYLCASSLDRVEAFFGQGTRLTVV.

The sample holds a few counts of this clone. The rearrangement links TRBV30 to TRBJ1-1, with unresolved D. Germline V lookup: CDR1 GTSNPN, CDR2 SVGIG (reference sequence). The CDR3 contains 13 residues. Trimming took off 3 bases at V and 1 base at J, with 9 bases between the two ends. CDR3 nucleotide sequence: TGTGCCTGGAGCCTCGAGCCGAACACTGAAGCTTTCTTT. Translating it yields CAWSLEPNTEAFF. The complete variable domain, with remaining parts taken from reference TRBV30 and TRBJ1-1, reads SQTIHQWPATLVQPVGSPLSLECTVEGTSNPNLYWYRQAAGRGLQLLFYSVGIGQISSEVPQNLSASRPQDRQFILSSKKLLLSDSGFYLCAWSLEPNTEAFFGQGTRLTVV.

This clone was counted a few times. The chain employs TRBV4-3 and TRBJ2-4, with TRBD1 identical over 7 bases. CDR3 size: 15 residues. Germline lookup yields CDR1 LGHNA and CDR2 YSLEER. V shed 5 bases, J shed 5 bases, and the junction held 9 bases outside the gene matches. This CDR3 is CASSLNFDRENIQYF. CDR3 nucleotides: TGCGCCAGCAGCTTAAATTTCGACAGGGAAAACATTCAGTACTTC.

The CDR3 region has the DNA TGTGCCAGCAGCGTAGCGGGATCAAAGGAGCAGTTCTTC. Protein sequence: CASSVAGSKEQFF. The chain employs TRBV9 and TRBJ2-1; tentatively, D is TRBD2 (5 bases). This CDR3 comprises 13 residues. Germline V lookup: CDR1 SGDLS, CDR2 YYNGEE. The V and J ends lost 0 bases and 10 bases respectively, with 11 bases between them.

This chain joins TRBV9 and TRBJ2-7; 8 bases line up with TRBD2. The CDR3 extends over 18 amino acids. V lost 0 bases to trimming and J lost 5 bases; unmatched junction nucleotides: 16. CDR1 SGDLS and CDR2 YYNGEE come from the germline V gene. The CDR3 region is CASSVGGVGSGNRNEQYF. The CDR3 nucleotides read TGTGCCAGCAGCGTAGGAGGGGTAGGTAGCGGGAATCGGAACGAGCAGTACTTC.

The chain combines TRBV28 with TRBJ2-3; 10 nucleotides align to TRBD1. The CDR3 is 17 residues long. Trimming removed 6 bases from V and 8 bases from J; junction bases left unmatched: 17. Germline loops: CDR1 MDHEN, CDR2 SYDVKM. The CDR3 here is CASSIPDRGSPRGTQYF. As DNA, the CDR3 is TGTGCCAGCAGCATCCCGGACAGGGGGTCGCCGAGGGGTACGCAGTATTTT.

A few counts support this clone. The chain uses TRBV21-1 and TRBJ2-3; TRBD2, as called in the table, went unchecked against the DNA. TRBV21-1 is reported as a pseudogene. This CDR3 spans 18 amino acids. The CDR3 region has the DNA TGTGCCAGCAGCACCCAGGGACTAGCGGGAGAAGGTACAGATACGCAGTATTTT. Translation gives CASSTQGLAGEGTDTQYF.

The chain employs TRBV30 and TRBJ2-2; the D gene is possibly TRBD1 (7 bases). V was shortened by 5 bases and J by 0 bases, with 10 bases between the two germline ends. Germline V gene data show CDR1 as GTSNPN and CDR2 as SVGIG (reference sequence). The CDR3 contains 14 residues. CDR3 sequence: CAWDRDSNTGELFF. The CDR3 nucleotides read TGTGCCTGGGACAGGGACTCGAACACCGGGGAGCTGTTTTTT.

V and J are TRBV7-9 and TRBJ1-1, with D perhaps matching TRBD1 (5 bases). The V gene's germline CDR1 is SEHNR and CDR2 FQNEAQ (reference sequence). Trimming pared 4 bases from V and 6 bases from J, leaving 15 bases between. This CDR3 spans 14 amino acids. In DNA, the CDR3 is TGTGCCAGCAGCTCGCCGGGACTAACAGCTGAAGCTTTCTTT. It translates to CASSSPGLTAEAFF. Together with reference TRBV7-9 and TRBJ1-1, the CDR3 gives the full variable domain: DTGVSQNPRHKITKRGQNVTFRCDPISEHNRLYWYRQTLGQGPEFLTYFQNEAQLEKSRLLSDRFSAERPKGSFSTLEIQRTEQGDSAMYLCASSSPGLTAEAFFGQGTRLTVV.

The rearrangement joins TRBV2 to TRBJ2-5; TRBD2 aligns across 8 bases. Germline lookup yields CDR1 SNHLY and CDR2 FYNNEI. V was clipped by 7 bases and J by 7 bases; unmatched bases: 8. CDR3 size: 13 residues. Here the CDR3 reads CASTLGLAGTQYF. CDR3 DNA sequence: TGTGCCAGCACCCTAGGACTAGCTGGGACCCAGTACTTC.

There are a few counts of this clone. Here the CDR3 DNA reads TGTGCCAGCAGCGACTTTGCCGGGTCGTACGAGCAGTACTTC. Translating it yields CASSDFAGSYEQYF. The chain carries TRBV11-2 and TRBJ2-7; D remains unclear. Trimming pared 5 bases from V and 4 bases from J, leaving 15 bases between. Germline CDR1 is SGHAT and CDR2 is FQNNGV. The CDR3 extends over 14 amino acids.

This chain links TRBV6-1 with TRBJ2-4, with 7 bases matching TRBD1. The CDR3 is 14 residues long. V lost 10 bases and J lost 1; bases outside the gene matches: 7. The germline gives CDR1 MNHNS, CDR2 SASEGT. For the CDR3, the DNA is TGTGCCACCGGGGACAGCCCGGCCAAAAACATTCAGTACTTC. Translated, it gives CATGDSPAKNIQYF.

This clone was observed a few times. The gene calls are TRBV6-5 and TRBJ2-3; perhaps TRBD1 as D (5 bases). This CDR3 comprises 15 residues. The germline CDR1 and CDR2 sequences are MNHEY and SVGAGI. V was cut by 0 bases and J by 0 bases, with 7 bases left in between. CDR3 bases: TGTGCCAGCAGTTACTCCGACAGAAGCACAGATACGCAGTATTTT. Its protein product is CASSYSDRSTDTQYF.

The V gene is TRBV18, the J gene TRBJ2-7, with 14 bases fitting TRBD2. Germline CDR1 and CDR2: KGHSH and LQKENI. The CDR3 loop spans 17 amino acids. V lost 3 bases to trimming and J lost 3 bases; unmatched junction nucleotides: 7. The CDR3 is CASSPRPGLAGDYEQYF. The DNA for the CDR3 is TGTGCCAGCTCACCGAGGCCGGGACTAGCGGGAGACTACGAGCAGTACTTC. The whole variable domain, remainder taken from reference TRBV18 and TRBJ2-7, is NAGVMQNPRHLVRRRGQEARLRCSPMKGHSHVYWYRQLPEEGLKFMVYLQKENIIDESGMPKERFSAEFPKEGPSILRIQQVVRGDSAAYFCASSPRPGLAGDYEQYFGPGTRLTVT.

This sequence joins TRBV30 and TRBJ1-3; TRBD1 agrees at 7 bases. The trim removed 2 bases at V and 3 bases at J, leaving 10 bases unmatched. There are 16 residues in the CDR3. Looked up from germline, CDR1 is GTSNPN and CDR2 is SVGIG (reference sequence). Here the CDR3 DNA reads TGTGCCTGGAGTACGACAGGGACCAGACGTGGAAACACCATATATTTT. As protein: CAWSTTGTRRGNTIYF.

The V and J genes are TRBV5-1 and TRBJ1-2; D ambiguous. Trimming shortened V by 0 bases and J by 7 bases, and 10 bases separated the two germline ends. There are 13 residues in the CDR3. CDR1 SGHRS and CDR2 YFSETQ come from the germline V gene. The CDR3 region is CASSLVQEVGYTF. The CDR3 nucleotides read TGCGCCAGCAGCTTGGTTCAGGAGGTTGGCTACACCTTC.

Only a few counts were recorded for this clone. In DNA, the CDR3 is TGCGCCAGCAGCCCTTTCCGGGACAGGAGGGATACGCAGTATTTT. Translated, it gives CASSPFRDRRDTQYF. This chain connects TRBV4-1 to TRBJ2-3; 8 bases are a match to TRBD1. Germline CDR1 and CDR2: MGHRA and YSYEKL. With V trimmed by 4 bases and J by 6 bases, 9 bases remained unmatched. The CDR3 is 15 residues long.

This chain links TRBV30 with TRBJ2-3; D gene uncertain. In germline, CDR1 is GTSNPN, CDR2 SVGIG (reference sequence). The CDR3 has 12 residues. The ends were cut back, 5 bases at V and 6 bases at J, with 12 bases in the middle. CDR3 bases: TGTGCCTGGGGTCCTAGAGTCGATACGCAGTATTTT. It yields the protein CAWGPRVDTQYF.

The chain links TRBV27 to TRBJ2-2, with D unresolved. This CDR3 comprises 16 residues. The V end was cut by 2 bases, the J end by 2 bases, with 12 bases between. Germline V gene sequence: CDR1 MNHEY, CDR2 SMNVEV (reference sequence). This CDR3 is CASSLRGGTNTGELFF. The CDR3 DNA sequence: TGTGCCAGCAGTTTACGTGGCGGCACCAACACCGGGGAGCTGTTTTTT.